The sequence of this TCR beta chain was determined in a study of beta chain features in type 1 diabetes. A remark on this clone: The antigen is unknown. The sample carries other DNA sequences with the same CDR3.

Based on CD45RO/CCR7/CD25/CD127/CD95/CD27, CD4+ regulatory, stem cell-like memory, naive and central memory cells were sorted. CDR1 is SGHRS, CDR2 YFSETQ, per germline. Trimming took off 0 bases at V and 9 bases at J, with 10 bases between the two ends. This CDR3 comprises 13 residues. Sequenced material consisted of expressed TCRB transcripts (all of the isolated RNA was reverse transcribed). The repertoire was sequenced with immunoSEQ multiplex PCR; TCRdb's copy has only in-frame clones and lacks some. The table records hundreds of thousands of clones, 6.5% to 10% of them present only once. Study-wide points: For patients, the naive, central memory and Treg TCRB repertoires appeared more alike than for healthy donors. Insertion counts at VDJ junctions were lower in type 1 diabetes patients, who also showed more deletions there. People with Type 1 diabetes carried modestly yet significantly shorter TCRB CDR3s in all four CD4+ subsets.

The chain recombines TRBV5-1 with TRBJ2-1, with a tentative D call TRBD2 (5 bases). The sequence came from a young woman in good health. Input material: central memory CD4+ T cells from blood. The DNA of the CDR3 is TGCGCCAGCAGCTTGGCGGCGAGGGCTGAGCAGTTCTTC. Amino acid sequence: CASSLAARAEQFF.